This T cell receptor (beta chain) was recovered during a study of metastatic and nonmetastatic thyroid tumors. About the research overall: Peripheral blood and tumor or nodule samples from malignant and benign thyroid patients were compared. Study conclusions and caveats: As reported, TCR beta diversity in blood and tumor was significantly higher in malignant thyroid tumors than in benign nodules.

As processed by the authors: Built for papillary thyroid cancer, a distant-metastasis classifier drew on CDR3 differences across clinicopathological groups. TCRdb re-clonotyped the PCR reads via MiXCR. The V and J calls reflect TCRdb's pipeline rather than the authors' work. Here the sample spans roughly 63,000 clones, about 17% being singletons. The germline gives CDR1 GTSNPN, CDR2 SVGIG (reference sequence). The CDR3 consists of 12 residues. V was clipped by 5 bases and J by 0 bases, with 7 bases between them. No patient had received any treatment before thyroid surgery. This clone occurred many times. Its antigen remains unknown.

Material for sequencing was blood. The chain joins TRBV30 to TRBJ1-1; no firm D call. This receptor was identified in a male donor with papillary thyroid cancer or a benign thyroid nodule (not recorded which). Some clones in this sample may be carry-over from other donors' samples. CDR3 loop: CAWEQMNTEAFF. CDR3 DNA: TGTGCCTGGGAACAGATGAACACTGAAGCTTTCTTT.